This entry is about one T cell receptor (beta chain). Its target is unknown. This entry comes from a study of OX40 agonist ivuxolimab in advanced cancers. Study context: Dose-escalation subjects each had hepatocellular carcinoma, melanoma, renal cell or head and neck cancer.

V lost 0 bases and J lost 0, with 9 bases in between. CDR1 is SGDLS and CDR2 is YYNGEE in the germline V gene. This CDR3 is 15 amino acids long. General study results and limits: Some nonresponders likewise displayed low normalized T-cell clonal expansion.

Clones were sequenced by immunoSEQ multiplex PCR, and TCRdb holds only the in-frame ones, with some missing. The data show 130,000 or so clones, with about nine tenths seen just once and 0.85% to 1.4% held by the top ten. Patients who had autoimmune disease history or got systemic immunosuppression were left out. The source of this sequence is an adult with an advanced solid tumor such as melanoma, head and neck, liver or kidney cancer. The sequenced sample was CD4+ or CD8+ T cells sorted from blood, obtained in a trial of the OX40 agonist ivuxolimab. V and J are TRBV9 and TRBJ1-1; D is possibly TRBD1 (6 bases). The CDR3 spells CASSVAGALNTEAFF. Written as DNA, the CDR3 is TGTGCCAGCAGCGTAGCGGGGGCCTTGAACACTGAAGCTTTCTTT.